This T cell receptor (beta chain) was captured in a study of TIL therapy for anti-PD-1-resistant metastatic lung cancer. Study observations and caveats: The cohort had more treatment-naive, never-smoker and oncogene-addicted patients than typical.

Time point denoted: pre-treatment sample, taken before nivolumab and TIL therapy. Adults with stage 4 NSCLC were enrolled in a phase I trial. The immunoSEQ assay was v3. Survey-level samples got roughly 1.9 million read pairs; deep-level samples got about 5-6 million. Method: immunoSEQ multiplex PCR; TCRdb's copy keeps in-frame clones and lacks some. The table lists 50,000 to 65,000 clones, about 81% of them singletons. With 1 base clipped from V and 3 bases from J, the junction kept 8 bases outside the gene matches. This CDR3 has 17 residues. Germline V lookup: CDR1 SGHTA, CDR2 FQGNSA. Of note for this clone: Its specificity is not known.

The TCR sequence derives from a person between 30 and 80 years old with non-small cell lung cancer. The sample in question was blood, obtained at baseline. The gene calls are TRBV7-2 and TRBJ1-1, with 10 bases that match TRBD1. The CDR3 is CASSLGQGARGDTEAFF. CDR3 in DNA: TGTGCCAGCAGCTTAGGACAGGGGGCGCGGGGGGACACTGAAGCTTTCTTT.